This T cell receptor beta chain stems from a study of a mutant IDH1 vaccine in newly diagnosed glioma. Turning to the study itself: Radiotherapy alone preceded vaccination by 4-6 weeks; alternatively, vaccination started with temozolomide cycles. Standard pretreatment was either radiotherapy, temozolomide, or, for most, radiochemotherapy with temozolomide.

V lost 7 bases to trimming and J lost 4 bases, with 14 bases between them. CDR3 length: 14 amino acids. Germline V gene lookup returns CDR1 MGHDK and CDR2 SYGVNS. A remark on this clone: The antigen is unknown.

Assay: immunoSEQ multiplex PCR; the TCRdb copy retains only in-frame clones and omits some. The sample consists of under 40,000 clones, approximately 80% of them appearing once. Study findings and constraints: There seemed to be no relation between pseudoprogression and changes in top peripheral T cell clonotypes.

Time point indicated: week 35, safety follow-up. Each dose of the vaccine consisted of 300 ug of mutant IDH1 20-mer peptide, with topical imiquimod. The rearrangement uses TRBV25-1 and TRBJ2-1; D is perhaps TRBD1 (5 bases). Specimen: PBMCs, collected from a glioma patient whose treatment included an IDH1 peptide vaccine. This sequence was found in a woman aged 35 to 49 with glioma. Here the CDR3 DNA reads TGTGCCAGCACTGACCAGGGAACGTACAATGAGCAGTTCTTC. Its translation: CASTDQGTYNEQFF.